This TCR beta chain stems from a study of blood T cell repertoires in COVID-19. At the level of the study: COVID-19 samples collected from the United States, Italy and Spain covered acute and convalescent phases. PBMCs, B-cell-depleted T cells, or T cells were the source of the cDNA or gDNA that made up the material.

Seattle patients were enrolled during active infection and followed longitudinally. In the original processing: Scientists estimated how many nucleated cells there were by amplifying reference gene primers. Only in-frame clones appear in the TCRdb table, and some are missing; sequencing was by immunoSEQ multiplex PCR. V, J and clone size reflect that table, while D and trimming were determined from the DNA. Here the sample spans around 210,000 clones, 85% being singletons. This CDR3 region has 15 residues. The V end was cut by 10 bases, the J end by 4 bases, with 19 bases between. Germline V CDR1 and CDR2: LNHDA, SQIVND (reference sequence).

The TCR comes from a man between 60 and 75 years old with COVID-19, enrolled during active disease. The V call is TRBV19, the J call TRBJ2-2; maybe TRBD2 (6 bases). The sample consisted of peripheral blood. This chain's CDR3 is CATQRGGPTTGELFF. The CDR3, as DNA: TGTGCCACCCAAAGAGGAGGGCCTACCACCGGGGAGCTGTTTTTT. Full variable domain (missing parts from reference TRBV19 and TRBJ2-2): DGGITQSPKYLFRKEGQNVTLSCEQNLNHDAMYWYRQDPGQGLRLIYYSQIVNDFQKGDIAEGYSVSREKKESFPLTVTSAQKNPTAFYLCATQRGGPTTGELFFGEGSRLTVL.